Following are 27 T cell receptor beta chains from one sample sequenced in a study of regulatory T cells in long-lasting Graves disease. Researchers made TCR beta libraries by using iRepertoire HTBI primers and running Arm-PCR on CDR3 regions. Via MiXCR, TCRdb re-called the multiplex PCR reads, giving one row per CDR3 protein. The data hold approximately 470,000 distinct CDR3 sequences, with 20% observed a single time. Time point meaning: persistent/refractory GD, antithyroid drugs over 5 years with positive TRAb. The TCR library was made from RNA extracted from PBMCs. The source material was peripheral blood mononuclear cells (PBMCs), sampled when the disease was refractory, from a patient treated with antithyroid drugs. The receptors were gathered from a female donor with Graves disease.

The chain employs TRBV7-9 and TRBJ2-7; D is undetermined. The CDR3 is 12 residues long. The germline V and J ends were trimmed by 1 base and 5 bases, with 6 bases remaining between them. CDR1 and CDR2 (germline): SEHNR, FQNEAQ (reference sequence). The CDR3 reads CASSLVPHEQYF. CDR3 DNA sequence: TGTGCCAGCAGCTTAGTGCCGCACGAGCAGTACTTC.

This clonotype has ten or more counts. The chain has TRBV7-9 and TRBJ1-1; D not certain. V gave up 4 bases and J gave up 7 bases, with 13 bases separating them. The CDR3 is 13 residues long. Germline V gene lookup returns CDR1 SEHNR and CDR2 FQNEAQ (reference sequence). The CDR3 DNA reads TGTGCCAGCAGCTACGACGCCTTCGGTGAAGCTTTCTTT. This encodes CASSYDAFGEAFF.

Written as DNA, the CDR3 is TGCGCCAGCAGCTTCTCTACTGGTGCGAGCACCGGGGAGCTGTTTTTT. Protein sequence: CASSFSTGASTGELFF. The J gene is TRBJ2-2, the V gene TRBV5-1, with D uncertain. CDR1 and CDR2 from the germline V gene are SGHRS and YFSETQ. V dropped 2 bases and J dropped 4 bases, with 15 bases sitting between them. The CDR3 totals 16 residues. The full variable domain, rest sourced from reference TRBV5-1 and TRBJ2-2, is KAGVTQTPRYLIKTRGQQVTLSCSPISGHRSVSWYQQTPGQGLQFLFEYFSETQRNKGNFPGRFSGRQFSNSRSEMNVSTLELGDSALYLCASSFSTGASTGELFFGEGSRLTVL.

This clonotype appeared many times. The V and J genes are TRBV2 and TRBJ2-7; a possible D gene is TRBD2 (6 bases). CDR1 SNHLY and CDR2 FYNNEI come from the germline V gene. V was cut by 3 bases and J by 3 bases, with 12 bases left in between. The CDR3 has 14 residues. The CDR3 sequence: CASSDRLDHYEQYF. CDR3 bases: TGTGCCAGCAGTGACAGACTAGACCACTACGAGCAGTACTTC.

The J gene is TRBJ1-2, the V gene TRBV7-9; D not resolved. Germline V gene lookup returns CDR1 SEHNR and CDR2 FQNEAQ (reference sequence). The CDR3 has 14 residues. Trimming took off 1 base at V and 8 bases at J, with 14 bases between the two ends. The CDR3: CASSLVMAGRGYTF. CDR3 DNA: TGTGCCAGCAGCTTAGTCATGGCAGGTCGAGGCTACACCTTC.

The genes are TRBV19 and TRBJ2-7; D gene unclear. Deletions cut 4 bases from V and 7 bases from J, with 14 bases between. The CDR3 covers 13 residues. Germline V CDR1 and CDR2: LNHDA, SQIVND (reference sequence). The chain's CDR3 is CASSRNRAREQYF. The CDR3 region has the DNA TGTGCCAGTAGTAGGAACCGGGCTCGTGAGCAGTACTTC.

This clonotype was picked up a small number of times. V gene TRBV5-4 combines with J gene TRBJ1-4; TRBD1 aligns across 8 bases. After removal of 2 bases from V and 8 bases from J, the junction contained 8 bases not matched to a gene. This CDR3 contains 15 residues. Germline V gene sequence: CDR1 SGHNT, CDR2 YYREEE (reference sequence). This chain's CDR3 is CASSFVGTGAEKLFF. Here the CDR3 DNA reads TGTGCCAGCAGCTTCGTCGGGACAGGAGCCGAAAAACTGTTTTTT.

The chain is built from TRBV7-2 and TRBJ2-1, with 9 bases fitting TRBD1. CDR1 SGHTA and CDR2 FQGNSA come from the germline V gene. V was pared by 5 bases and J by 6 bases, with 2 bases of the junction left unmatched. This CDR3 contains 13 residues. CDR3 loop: CASSRDRVNEQFF. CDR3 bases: TGTGCCAGCAGCCGGGACAGGGTCAATGAGCAGTTCTTC. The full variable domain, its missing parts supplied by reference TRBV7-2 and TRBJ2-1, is GAGVSQSPSNKVTEKGKDVELRCDPISGHTALYWYRQSLGQGLEFLIYFQGNSAPDKSGLPSDRFSAERTGGSVSTLTIQRTQQEDSAVYLCASSRDRVNEQFFGPGTRLTVL.

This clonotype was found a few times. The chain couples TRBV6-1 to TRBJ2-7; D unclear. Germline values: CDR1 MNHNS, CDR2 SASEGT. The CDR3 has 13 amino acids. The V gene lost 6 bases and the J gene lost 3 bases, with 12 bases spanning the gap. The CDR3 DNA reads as TGTGCCAGCAGCCTCTTGACGGACTACGAGCAGTACTTC. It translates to CASSLLTDYEQYF.

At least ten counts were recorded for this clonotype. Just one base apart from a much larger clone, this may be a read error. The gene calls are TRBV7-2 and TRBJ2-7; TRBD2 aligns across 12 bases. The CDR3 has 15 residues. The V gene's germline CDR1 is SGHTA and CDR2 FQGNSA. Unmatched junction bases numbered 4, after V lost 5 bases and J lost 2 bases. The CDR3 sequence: CASSRLAGDPYEQYF. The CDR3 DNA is TGTGCCAGCAGCCGACTAGCGGGAGATCCCTACGAGCAGTACTTC.

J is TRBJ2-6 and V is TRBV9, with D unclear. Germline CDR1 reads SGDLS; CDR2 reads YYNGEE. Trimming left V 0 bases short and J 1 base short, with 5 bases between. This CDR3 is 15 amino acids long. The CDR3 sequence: CASSVAASGANVLTF. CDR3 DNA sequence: TGTGCCAGCAGCGTAGCAGCTTCTGGGGCCAACGTCCTGACTTTC.

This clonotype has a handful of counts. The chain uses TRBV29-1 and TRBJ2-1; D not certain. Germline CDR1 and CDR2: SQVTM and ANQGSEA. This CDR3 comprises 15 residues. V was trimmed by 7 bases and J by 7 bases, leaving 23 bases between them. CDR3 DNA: TGCAGCGCTGAGTCGGTCGGACCTATTCTAAATGAGCAGTTCTTC. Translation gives CSAESVGPILNEQFF.

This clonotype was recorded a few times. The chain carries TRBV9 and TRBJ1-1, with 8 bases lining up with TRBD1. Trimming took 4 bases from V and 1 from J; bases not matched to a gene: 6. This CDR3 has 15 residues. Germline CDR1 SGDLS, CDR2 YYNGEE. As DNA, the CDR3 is TGTGCCAGCAGCCGGGGGGGGACAGGGAACACTGAAGCTTTCTTT. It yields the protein CASSRGGTGNTEAFF.

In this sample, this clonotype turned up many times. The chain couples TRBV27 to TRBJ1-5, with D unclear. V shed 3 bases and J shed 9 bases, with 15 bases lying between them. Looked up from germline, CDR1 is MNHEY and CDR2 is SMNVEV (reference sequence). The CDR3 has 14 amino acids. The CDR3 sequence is CASSFSADHPPQHF. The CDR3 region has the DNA TGTGCCAGCAGTTTTTCGGCAGACCACCCGCCCCAGCATTTT.

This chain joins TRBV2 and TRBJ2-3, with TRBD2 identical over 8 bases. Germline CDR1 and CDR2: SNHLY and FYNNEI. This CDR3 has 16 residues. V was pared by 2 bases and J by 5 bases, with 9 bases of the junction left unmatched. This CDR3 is CASSERVAGRGDTQYF. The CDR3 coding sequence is TGTGCCAGCAGTGAAAGGGTAGCGGGGCGGGGAGATACGCAGTATTTT.

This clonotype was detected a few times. CDR3 protein: CSVVQASGAEAFF. Written as DNA, the CDR3 is TGCAGCGTTGTTCAGGCGTCGGGCGCTGAAGCTTTCTTT. V and J are TRBV29-1 and TRBJ1-1; no firm D call. Germline V lookup: CDR1 SQVTM, CDR2 ANQGSEA. The CDR3 sequence is 13 residues long. The V and J ends lost 4 bases and 6 bases respectively, with 15 bases between them.

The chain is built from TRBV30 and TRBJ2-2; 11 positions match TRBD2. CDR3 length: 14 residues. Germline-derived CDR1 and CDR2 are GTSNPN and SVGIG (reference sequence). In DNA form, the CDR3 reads TGTTTAGCGGGAGGGCTCTCGGACACCGGGGAGCTGTTTTTT. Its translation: CLAGGLSDTGELFF.

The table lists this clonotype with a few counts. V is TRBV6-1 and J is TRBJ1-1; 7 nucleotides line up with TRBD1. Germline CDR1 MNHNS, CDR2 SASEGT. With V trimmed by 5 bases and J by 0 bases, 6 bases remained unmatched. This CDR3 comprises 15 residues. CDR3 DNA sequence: TGTGCCAGCAGTCCTGGGACAGATTTGAACACTGAAGCTTTCTTT. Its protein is CASSPGTDLNTEAFF.

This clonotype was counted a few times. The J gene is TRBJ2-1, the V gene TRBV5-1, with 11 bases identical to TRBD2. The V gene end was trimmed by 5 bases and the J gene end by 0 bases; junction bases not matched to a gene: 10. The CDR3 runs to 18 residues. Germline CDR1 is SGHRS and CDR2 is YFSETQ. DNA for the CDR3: TGCGCCAGCAGAGTTGGATCTAGCGGGAGGTCCTCCTACAATGAGCAGTTCTTC. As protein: CASRVGSSGRSSYNEQFF.

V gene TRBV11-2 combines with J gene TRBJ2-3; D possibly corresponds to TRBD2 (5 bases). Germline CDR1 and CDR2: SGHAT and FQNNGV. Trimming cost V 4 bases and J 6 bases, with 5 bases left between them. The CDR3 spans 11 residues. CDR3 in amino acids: CASSWRDTQYF. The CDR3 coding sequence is TGTGCCAGCAGCTGGAGGGATACGCAGTATTTT.

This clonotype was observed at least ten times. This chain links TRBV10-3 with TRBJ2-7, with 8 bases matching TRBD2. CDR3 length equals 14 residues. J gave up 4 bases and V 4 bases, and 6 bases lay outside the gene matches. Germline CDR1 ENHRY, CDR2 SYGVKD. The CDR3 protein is CAISGRAGEYEQYF. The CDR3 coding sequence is TGTGCCATCAGTGGGCGAGCGGGAGAGTACGAGCAGTACTTC.

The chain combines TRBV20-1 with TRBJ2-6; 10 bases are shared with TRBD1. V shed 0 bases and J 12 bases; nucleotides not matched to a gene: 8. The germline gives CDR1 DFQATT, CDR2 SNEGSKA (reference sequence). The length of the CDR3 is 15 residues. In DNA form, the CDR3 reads TGCAGTGCTAGAGATACGGGACAGGGGCCCAGCGTCCTGACTTTC. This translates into CSARDTGQGPSVLTF.

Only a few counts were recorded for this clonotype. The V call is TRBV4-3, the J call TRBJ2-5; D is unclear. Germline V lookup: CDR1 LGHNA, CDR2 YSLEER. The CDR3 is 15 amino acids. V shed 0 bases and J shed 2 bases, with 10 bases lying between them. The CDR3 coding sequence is TGCGCCAGCAGCCAAGAGTGGGCAGAACAAGAGACCCAGTACTTC. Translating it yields CASSQEWAEQETQYF.

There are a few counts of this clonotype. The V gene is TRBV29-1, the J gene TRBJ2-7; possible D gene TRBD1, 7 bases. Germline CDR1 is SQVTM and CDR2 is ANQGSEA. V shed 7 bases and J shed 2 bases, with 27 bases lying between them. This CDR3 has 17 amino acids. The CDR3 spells CSAVAANRGGNTYEQYF. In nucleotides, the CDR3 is TGCAGCGCCGTAGCAGCTAACAGGGGAGGTAATACCTACGAGCAGTACTTC.

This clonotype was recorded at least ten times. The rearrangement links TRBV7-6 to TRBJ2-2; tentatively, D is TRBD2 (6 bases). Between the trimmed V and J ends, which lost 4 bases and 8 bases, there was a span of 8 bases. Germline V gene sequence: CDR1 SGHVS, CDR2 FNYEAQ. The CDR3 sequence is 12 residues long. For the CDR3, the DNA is TGTGCCAGCAGCTCCGCGGGGGGGGAGCTGTTTTTT. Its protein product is CASSSAGGELFF.

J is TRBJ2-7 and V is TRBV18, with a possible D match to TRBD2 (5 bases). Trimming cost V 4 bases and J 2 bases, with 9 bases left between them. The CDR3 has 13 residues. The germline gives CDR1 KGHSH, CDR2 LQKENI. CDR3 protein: CASSLLDAYEQYF. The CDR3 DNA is TGTGCCAGCTCACTACTAGACGCCTACGAGCAGTACTTC.

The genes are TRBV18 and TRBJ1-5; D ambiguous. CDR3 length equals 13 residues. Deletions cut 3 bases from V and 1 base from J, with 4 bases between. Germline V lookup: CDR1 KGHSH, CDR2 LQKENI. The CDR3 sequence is CASSPQSNQPQHF. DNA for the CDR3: TGTGCCAGCTCACCCCAAAGCAATCAGCCCCAGCATTTT.